Below are 24 T cell receptor beta chains sequenced from a single sample in a study of preoperative IRX-2 immunotherapy in early breast cancer. Indicated treatment: preoperative locoregional IRX-2 cytokine immunotherapy. Sequencing used immunoSEQ multiplex PCR; TCRdb keeps in-frame clones, though not all of them. Here the sample spans 35,000 to 45,000 clones, 60% to 85% being singletons. Sequencing used tumor tissue, obtained after IRX-2 immunotherapy. Receptor source: a human donor with breast cancer.

This clone has a single count. The CDR3 DNA sequence: TGTGCCAGCAGCTTAGACACAGGGGTAGGAGAAAAACTGTTTTTT. Residues: CASSLDTGVGEKLFF. The V call is TRBV11-1, the J call TRBJ1-4; 7 nucleotides agree with TRBD1. Trimming took 1 base from V and 8 from J; bases not matched to a gene: 7. Germline V gives CDR1 SGHAT, CDR2 FQDESV (reference sequence). The CDR3 is 15 residues long.

The genes are TRBV23-1 and TRBJ2-2; TRBD1 might be the D (5 bases). TRBV23-1 is assigned to the ORF class and has an uncertain function. The CDR3 runs 13 residues. The V and J ends lost 6 bases and 3 bases respectively, with 8 bases between them. The CDR3 loop is CASSIRDTGELFF. CDR3 coding DNA: TGCGCCAGCAGCATCAGGGACACCGGGGAGCTGTTTTTT.

This chain joins TRBV10-3 and TRBJ2-7; 9 bases are a match to TRBD1. The CDR3 loop spans 14 amino acids. The V segment lost 2 bases and the J segment 5 bases; nucleotides outside the gene matches: 4. CDR1 and CDR2 (germline): ENHRY, SYGVKD. The CDR3 loop is CAISEGQGLDEQYF. Here the CDR3 DNA reads TGTGCCATCAGTGAGGGACAGGGGTTGGACGAGCAGTACTTC.

The rearrangement links TRBV6-8 to TRBJ2-3; tentative D call: TRBD2 (6 bases). Germline CDR1 MNHGY, CDR2 SAAAGT. CDR3 length: 19 amino acids. V shed 6 bases and J shed 0 bases, with 25 bases lying between them. CDR3 in amino acids: CASSARLEMVRWSTDTQYF. The CDR3 bases are TGTGCCAGCAGCGCTCGACTAGAAATGGTCCGTTGGAGCACAGATACGCAGTATTTT.

This clone was observed a few times. This chain connects TRBV28 to TRBJ1-2, with 8 bases that match TRBD1. J gave up 0 bases and V 6 bases, and 9 bases lay outside the gene matches. Germline CDR1 is MDHEN and CDR2 is SYDVKM. CDR3 length: 16 amino acids. The CDR3 coding sequence is TGTGCCAGCAGGGGACAGGAATCTCGGACTAACTATGGCTACACCTTC. Its protein is CASRGQESRTNYGYTF.

This clone came up a few times. The chain uses TRBV15 and TRBJ2-3; D possibly corresponds to TRBD1 (6 bases). Per the germline V gene, CDR1 is LNHNV and CDR2 is YYDKDF (reference sequence). This CDR3 has 15 residues. Trimming pared 1 base from V and 6 bases from J, leaving 14 bases between. The CDR3 spells CATSRAGRGADTQYF. The CDR3 DNA sequence: TGTGCCACCAGCAGAGCCGGCAGGGGAGCCGATACGCAGTATTTT.

The V and J genes are TRBV11-3 and TRBJ1-5; D may be TRBD1 (5 bases). Germline lookup yields CDR1 SGHNT and CDR2 YENEEA. The CDR3 has 14 amino acids. V lost 5 bases to trimming and J lost 2 bases, with 10 bases between them. This CDR3 reads CASSVQGGNQPQHF. CDR3 in DNA: TGTGCCAGCAGCGTCCAGGGTGGCAATCAGCCCCAGCATTTT.

This sequence joins TRBV6-8 and TRBJ1-2; 8 bases fit TRBD1. V dropped 5 bases and J dropped 5; count of bases not matched to a gene: 7. This CDR3 has 14 residues. Germline V gives CDR1 MNHGY, CDR2 SAAAGT. CDR3 in amino acids: CASSGGQGYYGYTF. The CDR3 region has the DNA TGTGCCAGCAGTGGAGGACAGGGCTATTATGGCTACACCTTC.

The J gene is TRBJ1-3, the V gene TRBV19, with D possibly TRBD1 on 6 matching bases. Germline V lookup: CDR1 LNHDA, CDR2 SQIVND (reference sequence). The V end was cut by 5 bases, the J end by 4 bases, with 15 bases between. The CDR3 loop spans 15 amino acids. Written as DNA, the CDR3 is TGTGCCAGTAGTCCCTCACGGGACATCGGAAACACCATATATTTT. As protein: CASSPSRDIGNTIYF.

This chain joins TRBV19 and TRBJ2-7, with D perhaps TRBD1 (5 bases). CDR3 length: 16 residues. Germline CDR1 reads LNHDA; CDR2 reads SQIVND (reference sequence). Trimming removed 2 bases at V and 6 bases at J, with 20 bases between. The CDR3 reads CASSIPRQTRVCEQYF. The CDR3 coding sequence is TGTGCCAGTAGTATACCCCGACAGACCCGCGTTTGCGAGCAGTACTTC.

Notes on this clone: A read error may account for a junction end that differs from germline. Some base is ambiguous or went unread, and X replaces its residue. The J gene is TRBJ1-3, the V gene TRBV14, with D possibly TRBD1 on 5 matching bases. The CDR3 runs to 16 residues. Germline CDR1 reads SGHDN; CDR2 reads FVKESK. CDR3 sequence reads: CASSQDASFGGNXIYF. CDR3 nucleotides: TGTGCCAGCAGCCAAGATGCGAGTTTTGGGGGAAACAYCATATATTTT.

This rearrangement joins TRBV18 to TRBJ2-1, with 8 positions matching TRBD2. CDR1 KGHSH and CDR2 LQKENI come from the germline V gene. The CDR3 covers 13 residues. With 5 bases clipped from V and 7 bases from J, the junction kept 4 bases outside the gene matches. The CDR3 protein is CASSSGLENEQFF. CDR3 bases: TGTGCCAGCTCATCGGGACTAGAAAATGAGCAGTTCTTC.

The chain combines TRBV29-1 with TRBJ1-4; a possible D gene is TRBD1 (5 bases). The CDR3 spans 15 residues. V lost 6 bases and J 7 bases, leaving 21 bases between the germline ends. Germline CDR1 is SQVTM and CDR2 is ANQGSEA. CDR3 in DNA: TGCAGCGTGCGCGGGCAGGGTTGGGAGGGTGAAAAACTGTTTTTT. Residues: CSVRGQGWEGEKLFF. The variable domain in full, completed from reference TRBV29-1 and TRBJ1-4, reads SAVISQKPSRDICQRGTSLTIQCQVDSQVTMMFWYRQQPGQSLTLIATANQGSEATYESGFVIDKFPISRPNLTFSTLTVSNMSPEDSSIYLCSVRGQGWEGEKLFFGSGTQLSVL.

In DNA form, the CDR3 reads TGTGCCAGCAGTCTAACGTGGGATACGCAGTATTTT. It codes for CASSLTWDTQYF. The chain employs TRBV28 and TRBJ2-3; D gene ambiguous. CDR3 size: 12 residues. From germline, CDR1 is MDHEN and CDR2 SYDVKM. V was cut by 5 bases and J by 6 bases, with 9 bases left in between.

J is TRBJ2-1 and V is TRBV12-5, with D perhaps assigned TRBD1 or TRBD2 (7 bases each). The CDR3 runs to 15 residues. With 5 bases removed from V and 6 bases from J, the gap between germline ends came to 17 bases. Germline CDR1 reads LGHNT; CDR2 reads FRNRAP. The CDR3 loop is CASGPRQGGVNEQFF. The CDR3 region has the DNA TGTGCTAGTGGTCCTCGACAGGGAGGGGTCAATGAGCAGTTCTTC.

This clone was picked up one time. The chain carries TRBV30 and TRBJ1-4; no clear D. Trimming took 3 bases from V and 16 from J, leaving 15 bases between them. This CDR3 is 11 amino acids long. Germline V gene data show CDR1 as GTSNPN and CDR2 as SVGIG (reference sequence). The CDR3 bases are TGTGCCTGGAGGGAGAACAGTCGCTCGTTTTTT. Its translation: CAWRENSRSFF.

V is TRBV28 and J is TRBJ2-5, with D possibly TRBD2 on 6 matching bases. Germline assignment: CDR1 MDHEN and CDR2 SYDVKM. CDR3 length: 12 residues. V lost 6 bases and J lost 5, with 10 bases in between. DNA of the CDR3: TGTGCCAGCAGCGGGAGTAGGGAGACCCAGTACTTC. The encoded protein is CASSGSRETQYF.

CDR3 sequence: CASLRGLAGVRTQYF. CDR3 DNA sequence: TGTGCCAGCCTCAGGGGGCTAGCGGGAGTTCGGACGCAGTATTTT. V and J are TRBV6-8 and TRBJ2-3; 10 positions match TRBD2. V dropped 8 bases and J dropped 9; count of bases not matched to a gene: 14. This CDR3 has 15 residues. From germline, CDR1 is MNHGY and CDR2 SAAAGT.

The J gene is TRBJ1-5, the V gene TRBV11-3; a possible D gene is TRBD1 (5 bases). The CDR3 has 14 amino acids. The germline gives CDR1 SGHNT, CDR2 YENEEA. V was trimmed by 6 bases and J by 1 base, leaving 10 bases between them. Here the CDR3 DNA reads TGTGCCAGCAGTTCGGACATCAGCAATCAGCCCCAGCATTTT. Translating gives CASSSDISNQPQHF.

The gene calls are TRBV10-3 and TRBJ1-4, with 9 bases fitting TRBD1. Per the germline V gene, CDR1 is ENHRY and CDR2 is SYGVKD. Trimming cost V 6 bases and J 6 bases; bases outside gene matches: 2. The CDR3 contains 13 residues. CDR3 sequence (DNA): TGTGCCATCAGCCGGGACAGGGATGAAAAACTGTTTTTT. Protein sequence: CAISRDRDEKLFF.

In its sample, this clone was seen a few times. This chain connects TRBV12-5 to TRBJ2-6; D is unclear. CDR3 length: 13 residues. The ends were cut back, 8 bases at V and 0 bases at J, with 5 bases in the middle. Per germline, CDR1 LGHNT and CDR2 FRNRAP. The DNA for the CDR3 is TGTGCTAGTTCGGACTCTGGGGCCAACGTCCTGACTTTC. It encodes CASSDSGANVLTF.

This clone was counted between two and nine times. The chain combines TRBV6-8 with TRBJ1-1; TRBD1 matches at 10 bases. After removal of 8 bases from V and 7 bases from J, the junction contained 7 bases not matched to a gene. Germline assignment: CDR1 MNHGY and CDR2 SAAAGT. This CDR3 has 13 amino acids. CDR3 coding DNA: TGTGCCAGCCGAGACAGGGGGCAGGTTGAAGCTTTCTTT. It specifies CASRDRGQVEAFF.

The chain joins TRBV19 to TRBJ1-5; D not certain. V lost 1 base, J lost 4 bases, and 8 bases lay in between. Germline loops: CDR1 LNHDA, CDR2 SQIVND (reference sequence). This CDR3 comprises 14 residues. CDR3 region: CASSIVVGNQPQHF. The CDR3 DNA is TGTGCCAGTAGTATAGTGGTCGGAAATCAGCCCCAGCATTTT. Looking up the rest from reference TRBV19 and TRBJ1-5 gives the full variable domain: DGGITQSPKYLFRKEGQNVTLSCEQNLNHDAMYWYRQDPGQGLRLIYYSQIVNDFQKGDIAEGYSVSREKKESFPLTVTSAQKNPTAFYLCASSIVVGNQPQHFGDGTRLSIL.

The chain joins TRBV27 to TRBJ1-1; D gene ambiguous. CDR1 is MNHEY and CDR2 is SMNVEV in the germline V gene (reference sequence). This CDR3 contains 14 residues. The V end lost 3 bases, the J end lost 1 base, and 9 bases lay between the germline ends. Here the CDR3 DNA reads TGTGCCAGCAGTTTCGTGGGTACGAACACTGAAGCTTTCTTT. It yields the protein CASSFVGTNTEAFF.